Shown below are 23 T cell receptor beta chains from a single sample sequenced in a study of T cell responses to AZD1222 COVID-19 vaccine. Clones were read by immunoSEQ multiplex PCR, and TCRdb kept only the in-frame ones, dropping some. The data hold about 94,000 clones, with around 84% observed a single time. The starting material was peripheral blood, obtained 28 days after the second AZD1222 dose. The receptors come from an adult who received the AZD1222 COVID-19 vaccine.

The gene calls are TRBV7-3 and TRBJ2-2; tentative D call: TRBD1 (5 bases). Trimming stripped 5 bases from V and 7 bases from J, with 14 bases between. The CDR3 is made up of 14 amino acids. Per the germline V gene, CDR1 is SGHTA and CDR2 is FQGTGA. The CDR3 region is CASSPWQGDGELFF. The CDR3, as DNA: TGTGCCAGCAGCCCCTGGCAGGGCGACGGGGAGCTGTTTTTT.

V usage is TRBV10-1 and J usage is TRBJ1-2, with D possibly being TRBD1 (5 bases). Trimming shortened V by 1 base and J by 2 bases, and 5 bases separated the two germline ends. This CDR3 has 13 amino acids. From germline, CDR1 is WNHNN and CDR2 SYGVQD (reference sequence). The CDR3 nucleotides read TGCGCCAGCAGTGAGTGGGGGAACTATGGCTACACCTTC. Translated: CASSEWGNYGYTF.

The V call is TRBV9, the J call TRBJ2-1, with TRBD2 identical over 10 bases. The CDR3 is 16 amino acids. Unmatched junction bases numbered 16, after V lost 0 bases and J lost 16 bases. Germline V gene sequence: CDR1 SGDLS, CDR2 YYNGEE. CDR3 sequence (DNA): TGTGCCAGCAGCGTAGGGTCTAGCGGGAGATCATCACAGGGTTTCTTC. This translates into CASSVGSSGRSSQGFF.

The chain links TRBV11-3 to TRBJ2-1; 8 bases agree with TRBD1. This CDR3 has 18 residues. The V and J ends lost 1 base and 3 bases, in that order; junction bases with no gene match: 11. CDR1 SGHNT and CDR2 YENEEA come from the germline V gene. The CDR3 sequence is CASSLAYRLGTGYNEQFF. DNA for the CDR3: TGTGCCAGCAGCTTAGCGTACCGCCTCGGGACAGGCTACAATGAGCAGTTCTTC.

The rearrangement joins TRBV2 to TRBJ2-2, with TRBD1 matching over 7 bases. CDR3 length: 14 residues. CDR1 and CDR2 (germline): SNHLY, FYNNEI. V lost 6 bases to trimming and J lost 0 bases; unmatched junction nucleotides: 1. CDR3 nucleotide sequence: TGTGCCAGCAGGGGACAGTCGAACACCGGGGAGCTGTTTTTT. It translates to CASRGQSNTGELFF.

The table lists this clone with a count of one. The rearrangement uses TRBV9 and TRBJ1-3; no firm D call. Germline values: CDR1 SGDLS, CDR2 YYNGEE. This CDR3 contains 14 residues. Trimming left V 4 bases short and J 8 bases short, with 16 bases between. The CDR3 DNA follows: TGTGCCAGCAGCCCTGAAGGCCGTGGTCACACCATATATTTT. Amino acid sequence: CASSPEGRGHTIYF.

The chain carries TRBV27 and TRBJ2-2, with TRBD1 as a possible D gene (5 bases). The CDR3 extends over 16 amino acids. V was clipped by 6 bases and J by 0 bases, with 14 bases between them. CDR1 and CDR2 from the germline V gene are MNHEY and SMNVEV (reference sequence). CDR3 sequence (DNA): TGTGCCAGCAGCCCCTCTGGACAAACGAACACCGGGGAGCTGTTTTTT. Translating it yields CASSPSGQTNTGELFF.

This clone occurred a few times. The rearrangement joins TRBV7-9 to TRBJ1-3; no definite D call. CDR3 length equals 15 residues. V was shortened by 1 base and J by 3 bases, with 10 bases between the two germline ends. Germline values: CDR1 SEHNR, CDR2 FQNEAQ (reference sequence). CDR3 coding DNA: TGTGCCAGCAGCTTAGGGAGGGTATATGGAAACACCATATATTTT. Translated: CASSLGRVYGNTIYF. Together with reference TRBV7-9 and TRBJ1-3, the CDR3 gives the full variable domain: DTGVSQNPRHKITKRGQNVTFRCDPISEHNRLYWYRQTLGQGPEFLTYFQNEAQLEKSRLLSDRFSAERPKGSFSTLEIQRTEQGDSAMYLCASSLGRVYGNTIYFGEGSWLTVV.

Written as DNA, the CDR3 is TGCGCCAGCAGTCAAGTCCTGGACACTGAAGCTTTCTTT. This sequence encodes CASSQVLDTEAFF. The chain uses TRBV5-1 and TRBJ1-1; no reliable D call. Trimming cost V 5 bases and J 3 bases, with 11 bases left between them. The CDR3 runs to 13 residues. Germline CDR1 is SGHRS and CDR2 is YFSETQ. The full variable domain, in which reference TRBV5-1 and TRBJ1-1 provide the parts outside the CDR3, is KAGVTQTPRYLIKTRGQQVTLSCSPISGHRSVSWYQQTPGQGLQFLFEYFSETQRNKGNFPGRFSGRQFSNSRSEMNVSTLELGDSALYLCASSQVLDTEAFFGQGTRLTVV.

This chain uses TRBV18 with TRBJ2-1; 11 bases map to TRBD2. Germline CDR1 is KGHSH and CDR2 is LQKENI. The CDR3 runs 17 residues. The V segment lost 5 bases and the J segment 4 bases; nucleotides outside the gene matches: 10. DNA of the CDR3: TGTGCCAGCTCATCCGGGACTAGCGGAAAATCTTACAATGAGCAGTTCTTC. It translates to CASSSGTSGKSYNEQFF.

CDR3 residues: CASSQVGQGAVEAFF. The DNA of the CDR3 is TGTGCCAGCAGCCAAGTCGGACAGGGGGCTGTCGAAGCTTTCTTT. J is TRBJ1-1 and V is TRBV3-1 (or the pseudogene TRBV3-2), with 11 bases aligning to TRBD1. V was clipped by 1 base and J by 8 bases; unmatched bases: 6. The V gene's germline CDR1 is LGHDT and CDR2 YNNKEL (reference sequence). The CDR3 has 15 amino acids.

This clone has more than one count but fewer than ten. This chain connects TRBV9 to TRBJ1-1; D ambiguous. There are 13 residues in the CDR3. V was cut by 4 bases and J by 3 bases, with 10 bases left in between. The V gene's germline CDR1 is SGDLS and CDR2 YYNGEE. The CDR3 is CASSPDRDTEAFF. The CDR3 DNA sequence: TGTGCCAGCAGCCCGGACCGGGACACTGAAGCTTTCTTT.

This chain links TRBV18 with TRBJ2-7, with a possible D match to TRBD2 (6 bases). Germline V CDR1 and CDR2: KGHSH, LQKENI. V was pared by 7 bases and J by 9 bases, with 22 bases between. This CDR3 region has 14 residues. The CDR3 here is CASLPTRDSRSQYF. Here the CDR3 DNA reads TGTGCCAGCTTGCCTACCCGGGACTCACGGTCGCAGTACTTC.

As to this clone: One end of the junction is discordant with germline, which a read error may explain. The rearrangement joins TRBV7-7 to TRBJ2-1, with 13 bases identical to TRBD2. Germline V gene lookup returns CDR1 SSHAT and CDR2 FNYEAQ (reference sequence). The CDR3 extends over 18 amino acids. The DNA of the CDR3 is TGTGCTAGCAGCTTAGCGTTAGGGGGGACTAGCGGGACCAATGAGCAGTTCTTC. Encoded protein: CASSLALGGTSGTNEQFF.

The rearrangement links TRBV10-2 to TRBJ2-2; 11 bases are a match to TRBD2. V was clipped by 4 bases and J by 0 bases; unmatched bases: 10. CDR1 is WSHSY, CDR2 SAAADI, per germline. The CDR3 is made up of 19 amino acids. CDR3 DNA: TGCGCCAGCAGTGTTATCGGGACTAGCGGAGCACCGAACACCGGGGAGCTGTTTTTT. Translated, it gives CASSVIGTSGAPNTGELFF.

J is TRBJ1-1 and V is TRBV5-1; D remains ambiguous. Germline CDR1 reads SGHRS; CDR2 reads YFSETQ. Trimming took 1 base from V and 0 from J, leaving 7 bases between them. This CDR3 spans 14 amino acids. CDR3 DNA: TGCGCCAGCAGCTTGATGTCCCTGAACACTGAAGCTTTCTTT. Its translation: CASSLMSLNTEAFF.

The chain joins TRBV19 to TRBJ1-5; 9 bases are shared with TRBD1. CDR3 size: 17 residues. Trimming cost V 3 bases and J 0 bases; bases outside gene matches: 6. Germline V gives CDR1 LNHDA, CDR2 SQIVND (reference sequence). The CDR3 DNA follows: TGTGCCAGTAGTATGGGGGACAGGGATTTTAGCAATCAGCCCCAGCATTTT. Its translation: CASSMGDRDFSNQPQHF.

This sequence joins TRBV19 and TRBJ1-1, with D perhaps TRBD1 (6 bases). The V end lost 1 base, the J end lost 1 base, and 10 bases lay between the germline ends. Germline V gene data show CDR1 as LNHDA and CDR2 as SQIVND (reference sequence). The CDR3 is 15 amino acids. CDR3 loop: CASSIGGARNTEAFF. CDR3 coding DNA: TGTGCCAGTAGTATAGGGGGGGCCCGGAACACTGAAGCTTTCTTT.

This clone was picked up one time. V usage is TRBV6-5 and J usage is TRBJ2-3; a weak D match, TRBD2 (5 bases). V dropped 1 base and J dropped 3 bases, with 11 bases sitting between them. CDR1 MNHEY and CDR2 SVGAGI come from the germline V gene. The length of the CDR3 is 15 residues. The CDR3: CASSYWGVETDTQYF. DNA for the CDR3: TGTGCCAGCAGTTACTGGGGAGTGGAAACAGATACGCAGTATTTT.

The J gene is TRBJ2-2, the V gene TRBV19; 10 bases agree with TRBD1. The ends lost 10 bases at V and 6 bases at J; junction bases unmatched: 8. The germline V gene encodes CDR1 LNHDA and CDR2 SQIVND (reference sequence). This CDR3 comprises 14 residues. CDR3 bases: TGTGCCACCGGACAGGGGGTTTGGGCCGGGGAGCTGTTTTTT. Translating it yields CATGQGVWAGELFF.

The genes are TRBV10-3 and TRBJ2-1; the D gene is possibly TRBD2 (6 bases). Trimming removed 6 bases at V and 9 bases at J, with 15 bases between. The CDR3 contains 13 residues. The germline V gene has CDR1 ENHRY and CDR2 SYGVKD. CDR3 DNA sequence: TGTGCCATCAGCCCCGGAGGGGTCGGTGAGCAGTTCTTC. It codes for CAISPGGVGEQFF.

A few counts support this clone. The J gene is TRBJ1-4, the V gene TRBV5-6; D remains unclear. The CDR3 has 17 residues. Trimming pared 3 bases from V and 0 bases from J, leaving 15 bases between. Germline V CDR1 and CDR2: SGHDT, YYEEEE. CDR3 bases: TGTGCCAGCAGCTCTTACAGCACCCGAACAACTAATGAAAAACTGTTTTTT. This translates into CASSSYSTRTTNEKLFF.

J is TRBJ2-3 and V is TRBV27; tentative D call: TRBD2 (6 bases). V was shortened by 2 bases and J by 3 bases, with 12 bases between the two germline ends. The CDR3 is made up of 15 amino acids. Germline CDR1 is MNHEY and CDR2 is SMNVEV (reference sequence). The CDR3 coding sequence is TGTGCCAGCAGTTTAATCGGGGGTACAACAGATACGCAGTATTTT. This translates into CASSLIGGTTDTQYF.